A single sample is the source of the 20 T cell receptor beta chains below, sequenced in a study of human T cells and chemical hapten exposure (dated by TCRdb to about 2021). The sample's time point label, decoded: healthy volunteer bleed at 2 weeks. Total RNA was isolated from unfractionated whole blood collected in Tempus Blood RNA tubes. Libraries came from RACE. The data were produced on a NextSeq 500. TCRdb ran its own pipeline on the public reads, namely fastp trimming at Q25 and MiXCR clone calling, and kept in-frame beta chains. Identical CDR3 protein sequences are pooled into one entry, listed with their most common genes and DNA. In this sample the table shows around 130,000 distinct CDR3 sequences, around 8.3% of which occur a single time. Of the sample, under 2% is held by the ten largest clones. Sequenced sample: whole blood. These receptors were collected from a male donor in good health. Some clones in this sample may be carry-over from other donors' samples.

J is TRBJ1-1 and V is TRBV5-4, with a possible D match to TRBD1 (5 bases). Trimming pared 5 bases from V and 1 base from J, leaving 12 bases between. Germline CDR1 SGHNT, CDR2 YYREEE (reference sequence). There are 14 residues in the CDR3. CDR3 in amino acids: CASRRRGENTEAFF. DNA for the CDR3: TGTGCCAGCAGACGACGGGGGGAGAACACTGAAGCTTTCTTT.

This clonotype has ten or more counts. The chain recombines TRBV13 with TRBJ2-7, with D perhaps matching TRBD2 (5 bases). V gave up 5 bases and J gave up 2 bases, with 13 bases separating them. The CDR3 is 14 residues long. The V gene's germline CDR1 is PRHDT and CDR2 FYEKMQ (reference sequence). CDR3 in DNA: TGTGCCAGCAGCAACGGACGGGGTCCCTACGAGCAGTACTTC. This translates into CASSNGRGPYEQYF.

At least ten counts were recorded for this clonotype. The chain is built from TRBV7-8 and TRBJ2-2; 12 nucleotides match TRBD2. This CDR3 has 17 residues. Trimming took 4 bases from V and 0 from J; bases not matched to a gene: 3. Germline CDR1 SGHVS, CDR2 FQNEAQ. CDR3 bases: TGTGCCAGCAGCTGGAGGACTAGCGGGGCGAACACCGGGGAGCTGTTTTTT. Residues: CASSWRTSGANTGELFF.

The chain carries TRBV6-2 or TRBV6-3 and TRBJ1-1, with 8 bases aligning to TRBD1. The CDR3 spans 15 residues. Germline V lookup: CDR1 MNHEY, CDR2 SVGEGT. V was clipped by 0 bases and J by 6 bases; unmatched bases: 6. CDR3: CASSYSRQGTAEAFF. CDR3 nucleotide sequence: TGTGCCAGCAGTTACTCGAGACAGGGGACAGCTGAAGCTTTCTTT.

This chain joins TRBV7-9 and TRBJ1-6, with 9 bases that match TRBD1. The CDR3 runs to 14 residues. Germline V gives CDR1 SEHNR, CDR2 FQNEAQ (reference sequence). J was trimmed by 9 bases and V by 5 bases; bases with no gene match: 5. The CDR3 protein is CASSAQGAGSPLHF. The DNA of the CDR3 is TGTGCCAGCAGCGCACAGGGGGCGGGTTCACCCCTCCACTTT.

In its sample, this clonotype was seen a few times. The V and J genes are TRBV27 and TRBJ2-6; D unclear. The V and J ends lost 5 bases and 1 base respectively, with 9 bases between them. CDR3 length: 15 residues. Germline assignment: CDR1 MNHEY and CDR2 SMNVEV (reference sequence). This CDR3 reads CASSGLSSGANVLTF. The CDR3 DNA reads as TGTGCCAGCAGTGGCTTATCTTCTGGGGCCAACGTCCTGACTTTC. The full variable domain, rest sourced from reference TRBV27 and TRBJ2-6, is EAQVTQNPRYLITVTGKKLTVTCSQNMNHEYMSWYRQDPGLGLRQIYYSMNVEVTDKGDVPEGYKVSRKEKRNFPLILESPSPNQTSLYFCASSGLSSGANVLTFGAGSRLTVL.

This clonotype was picked up a small number of times. The J gene is TRBJ2-1, the V gene TRBV12-3 or TRBV12-4; 9 bases map to TRBD2. J gave up 7 bases and V 7 bases, and 14 bases lay outside the gene matches. CDR3 length: 16 amino acids. The CDR3 is CASNLRGGGSKNEQFF. In DNA form, the CDR3 reads TGTGCCAGCAATCTACGCGGGGGGGGCTCCAAGAATGAGCAGTTCTTC.

This clonotype has a handful of counts. This chain connects TRBV5-4 to TRBJ2-1, with TRBD1 identical over 11 bases. Germline loops: CDR1 SGHNT, CDR2 YYREEE (reference sequence). The CDR3 runs 14 residues. V lost 4 bases to trimming and J lost 8 bases; unmatched junction nucleotides: 5. CDR3 DNA sequence: TGTGCCAGCAGCCTGGGACAGGGGGAATATGAGCAGTTCTTC. Encoded protein: CASSLGQGEYEQFF.

The rearrangement uses TRBV12-3 or TRBV12-4 and TRBJ2-1; 7 bases align to TRBD2. The CDR3 runs 12 residues. CDR3: CAKRGYYNEQFF. CDR3 coding DNA: TGTGCTAAGCGGGGCTACTACAATGAGCAGTTCTTC.

This clonotype was counted between two and nine times. The genes are TRBV24-1 and TRBJ2-3, with a tentative D call TRBD1 (6 bases). V lost 10 bases and J lost 3, with 13 bases in between. CDR3 length: 13 residues. Germline CDR1 reads KGHDR; CDR2 reads SFDVKD. DNA for the CDR3: TGTGCCACTCAAAAGGACAGAACAGATACGCAGTATTTT. Amino acid sequence: CATQKDRTDTQYF.

The V call is TRBV14, the J call TRBJ1-1; 7 bases align to TRBD1. Germline V gene data show CDR1 as SGHDN and CDR2 as FVKESK. The CDR3 is 13 amino acids. The ends lost 6 bases at V and 5 bases at J; junction bases unmatched: 6. CDR3 amino acids: CASSRTGETEAFF. CDR3 sequence (DNA): TGTGCCAGCAGTCGCACAGGGGAGACTGAAGCTTTCTTT. The variable domain in full, with the rest retrieved from reference TRBV14 and TRBJ1-1, is EAGVTQFPSHSVIEKGQTVTLRCDPISGHDNLYWYRRVMGKEIKFLLHFVKESKQDESGMPNNRFLAERTGGTYSTLKVQPAELEDSGVYFCASSRTGETEAFFGQGTRLTVV.

The chain employs TRBV21-1 and TRBJ2-7; the table's TRBD2 call for D was not verified on the DNA. TRBV21-1 is tagged as a pseudogene. The CDR3 has 18 residues. For the CDR3, the DNA is TGTGCCAGCAGCAAAGTCCGGACTAGCGGGAGGGCCCTCCCCGAGCAGTACTTC. Protein product: CASSKVRTSGRALPEQYF.

This clonotype was observed at least ten times. The chain uses TRBV19 and TRBJ2-6; D gene uncertain. Trimming took 7 bases from V and 0 from J, leaving 7 bases between them. The CDR3 contains 14 residues. Germline V gene sequence: CDR1 LNHDA, CDR2 SQIVND (reference sequence). The CDR3 nucleotides read TGTGCCAGTACCATGGACTCTGGGGCCAACGTCCTGACTTTC. Its translation is CASTMDSGANVLTF.

This clonotype was recorded at least ten times. The rearrangement links TRBV6-1 to TRBJ1-2; D remains ambiguous. Germline V gene sequence: CDR1 MNHNS, CDR2 SASEGT. The CDR3 length is 14 residues. The V gene lost 0 bases and the J gene lost 3 bases, with 8 bases spanning the gap. CDR3 loop: CASSEARGDYGYTF. In DNA form, the CDR3 reads TGTGCCAGCAGTGAAGCGCGTGGGGACTATGGCTACACCTTC.

A remark on this clonotype: Just one base apart from a much larger clone, this may be a read error. This chain joins TRBV5-1 and TRBJ2-7; 7 bases fit TRBD2. The germline CDR1 and CDR2 sequences are SGHRS and YFSETQ. V lost 4 bases to trimming and J lost 3 bases; unmatched junction nucleotides: 10. This CDR3 spans 15 amino acids. Here the CDR3 reads CASSIYRGEVYEQYF. In nucleotides, the CDR3 is TGCGCCAGCAGCATCTACCGGGGGGAGGTCTACGAGCAGTACTTC.

This clonotype has a count of ten or more. This chain connects TRBV29-1 to TRBJ1-2, with D hard to call. CDR1 is SQVTM, CDR2 ANQGSEA, per germline. V lost 4 bases and J 4 bases, leaving 10 bases between the germline ends. This CDR3 contains 12 residues. The CDR3 DNA is TGCAGCGTTGGCCCGGGAACCTATGGCTACACCTTC. This sequence encodes CSVGPGTYGYTF.

This clonotype was counted only a few times. V usage is TRBV27 and J usage is TRBJ2-1, with D possibly being TRBD1 (6 bases). Germline-derived CDR1 and CDR2 are MNHEY and SMNVEV (reference sequence). Trimming removed 3 bases from V and 6 bases from J, with 9 bases in between. The CDR3 loop spans 13 amino acids. CDR3 nucleotides: TGTGCCAGCAGTTTCGACAGGTCCAATGAGCAGTTCTTC. It yields the protein CASSFDRSNEQFF.

This clonotype has a count of ten or more. The chain joins TRBV6-6 to TRBJ2-2, with TRBD2 identical over 10 bases. Germline V CDR1 and CDR2: MNHNY, SVGAGI (reference sequence). V trimming: 1 base; J trimming: 1 base; junction bases outside the gene matches: 9. This CDR3 contains 19 residues. The CDR3 DNA reads as TGTGCCAGCAGTTACTGGCTTGAGCGGGAGGGCTTGAACACCGGGGAGCTGTTTTTT. It translates to CASSYWLEREGLNTGELFF.

This clonotype was counted only a few times. The J gene is TRBJ2-7, the V gene TRBV12-3 or TRBV12-4; 8 bases map to TRBD1. The CDR3 is made up of 13 amino acids. V lost 7 bases and J lost 8; bases outside the gene matches: 10. The CDR3 DNA reads as TGTGCCAGCACCGTAGGACAGGGCTTCCAGCAGTACTTC. Translated, it gives CASTVGQGFQQYF.

V gene TRBV5-1 combines with J gene TRBJ1-1, with TRBD1 matching 11 bases. V lost 4 bases, J lost 4 bases, and 6 bases stayed unmatched. CDR3 length equals 15 residues. Germline assignment: CDR1 SGHRS and CDR2 YFSETQ. The CDR3: CASSLRDRGGTEAFF. The CDR3 region has the DNA TGCGCCAGCAGCCTAAGGGACAGGGGGGGCACTGAAGCTTTCTTT.